Below are 27 T cell receptor beta chains sequenced from a single sample in a study of OX40 agonist ivuxolimab in advanced cancers. The method was immunoSEQ multiplex PCR; TCRdb's version includes in-frame clones alone and lacks a portion of them. The table records 65,000 to 90,000 clones, 91% of them present only once. Sequencing was performed on CD4+ or CD8+ T cells sorted from blood, taken in a trial of the OX40 agonist ivuxolimab. These TCRs come from an adult with an advanced solid tumor such as melanoma, head and neck, liver or kidney cancer.

J is TRBJ1-1 and V is TRBV6-5, with a possible D match to TRBD1 (5 bases). The CDR3 spans 15 residues. Trimming stripped 2 bases from V and 4 bases from J, with 14 bases between. Germline V gene lookup returns CDR1 MNHEY and CDR2 SVGAGI. The CDR3 spells CASSYKKGPFTEAFF. Written as DNA, the CDR3 is TGTGCCAGCAGTTACAAGAAGGGGCCCTTCACTGAAGCTTTCTTT.

The CDR3 loop is CASSPGQGNQPQHF. DNA of the CDR3: TGTGCCAGCAGTCCTGGACAGGGTAATCAGCCCCAGCATTTT. The rearrangement links TRBV25-1 to TRBJ1-5; 8 nucleotides align to TRBD1. The germline gives CDR1 MGHDK, CDR2 SYGVNS. Trimming at V came to 5 bases and at J to 4 bases, leaving 4 bases not matched to a gene. The CDR3 is made up of 14 amino acids.

The chain is built from TRBV4-1 and TRBJ2-5; weak D call: TRBD2 (5 bases). This CDR3 comprises 15 residues. Germline V CDR1 and CDR2: MGHRA, YSYEKL. V was shortened by 1 base and J by 6 bases, with 15 bases between the two germline ends. The CDR3 sequence: CASSQVPGISKTQYF. The CDR3 nucleotides are TGCGCCAGCAGCCAAGTTCCCGGGATCAGCAAGACCCAGTACTTC.

The chain has TRBV19 and TRBJ1-5; perhaps TRBD1 as D (6 bases). From germline, CDR1 is LNHDA and CDR2 SQIVND (reference sequence). CDR3 size: 14 residues. V was trimmed by 6 bases and J by 4 bases, leaving 13 bases between them. CDR3 residues: CASRNREENQPQHF. CDR3 nucleotide sequence: TGTGCCAGTAGGAACAGGGAAGAGAATCAGCCCCAGCATTTT.

V is TRBV28 and J is TRBJ1-2, with D uncertain. Germline-derived CDR1 and CDR2 are MDHEN and SYDVKM. The V gene lost 6 bases and the J gene lost 0 bases, with 8 bases spanning the gap. The CDR3 extends over 13 amino acids. The CDR3 sequence: CASRITANYGYTF. The CDR3 region has the DNA TGTGCCAGCAGGATAACGGCTAACTATGGCTACACCTTC.

This chain uses TRBV5-8 with TRBJ1-2; D perhaps matches TRBD1 (6 bases). This CDR3 has 17 amino acids. With 7 bases removed from V and 2 bases from J, the gap between germline ends came to 24 bases. The V gene's germline CDR1 is SGHTS and CDR2 YDEGEE. The CDR3 region is CASGPTGLRLGNYGYTF. The CDR3 DNA follows: TGTGCCAGCGGACCGACAGGCCTCCGCCTCGGGAACTATGGCTACACCTTC.

The V call is TRBV2, the J call TRBJ2-5; TRBD1 matches at 8 bases. V lost 4 bases to trimming and J lost 5 bases; unmatched junction nucleotides: 12. CDR3 size: 16 residues. Germline V gene sequence: CDR1 SNHLY, CDR2 FYNNEI. CDR3 sequence: CASSGGRQGASETQYF. DNA of the CDR3: TGTGCCAGCAGTGGGGGAAGGCAGGGGGCTTCGGAGACCCAGTACTTC.

The V gene is TRBV28, the J gene TRBJ2-5, with 11 bases identical to TRBD2. V shed 5 bases and J 5 bases; nucleotides not matched to a gene: 10. Germline values: CDR1 MDHEN, CDR2 SYDVKM. The CDR3 is 16 residues long. The CDR3 region has the DNA TGTGCCAGCAGTCCTCATCTAGCGGGGGGAGGGGAGACCCAGTACTTC. It codes for CASSPHLAGGGETQYF.

The chain uses TRBV5-1 and TRBJ1-2; D call uncertain. This CDR3 spans 13 amino acids. V lost 0 bases and J lost 8, with 11 bases in between. Germline lookup yields CDR1 SGHRS and CDR2 YFSETQ. The CDR3 nucleotides are TGCGCCAGCAGCTTGGCCGGGCGAAGCGGCTACACCTTC. This translates into CASSLAGRSGYTF.

The CDR3 sequence is CAISESFATNEKLFF. CDR3 DNA sequence: TGTGCCATCAGTGAGTCGTTTGCAACTAATGAAAAACTGTTTTTT. V usage is TRBV10-3 and J usage is TRBJ1-4; D not certain. V dropped 0 bases and J dropped 0 bases, with 5 bases sitting between them. Germline CDR1 ENHRY, CDR2 SYGVKD. The CDR3 covers 15 residues.

The J gene is TRBJ2-1, the V gene TRBV6-1; the match to TRBD2 covers 7 bases. From germline, CDR1 is MNHNS and CDR2 SASEGT. This CDR3 has 15 residues. V lost 4 bases, J lost 4 bases, and 7 bases stayed unmatched. The CDR3: CASSGSGRNYNEQFF. The CDR3 DNA sequence: TGTGCCAGCAGTGGATCCGGGAGGAATTACAATGAGCAGTTCTTC.

The V and J genes are TRBV9 and TRBJ2-3; D remains unclear. Germline values: CDR1 SGDLS, CDR2 YYNGEE. Trimming pared 0 bases from V and 1 base from J, leaving 6 bases between. CDR3 length equals 14 residues. CDR3 in amino acids: CASSVGAGTDTQYF. DNA for the CDR3: TGTGCCAGCAGCGTAGGTGCGGGCACAGATACGCAGTATTTT.

The chain joins TRBV30 to TRBJ1-6; D call uncertain. Trimming took 3 bases from V and 7 from J, leaving 10 bases between them. The CDR3 sequence is 13 residues long. Per germline, CDR1 GTSNPN and CDR2 SVGIG (reference sequence). The CDR3 region is CAWRIQLNSPLHF. The CDR3 DNA follows: TGTGCCTGGAGAATACAGCTGAATTCACCCCTCCACTTT.

The chain combines TRBV7-2 with TRBJ2-3; 13 nucleotides align to TRBD2. The CDR3 totals 16 residues. Germline V gene data show CDR1 as SGHTA and CDR2 as FQGNSA. With V trimmed by 4 bases and J by 4 bases, 5 bases remained unmatched. The CDR3 DNA is TGTGCCAGCAGCTCCGGACTAGCGGGAGTATCAGATACGCAGTATTTT. Translated, it gives CASSSGLAGVSDTQYF.

This chain joins TRBV9 and TRBJ2-1, with TRBD1 identical over 9 bases. The V gene's germline CDR1 is SGDLS and CDR2 YYNGEE. There are 15 residues in the CDR3. The V and J ends lost 2 bases and 5 bases, in that order; junction bases with no gene match: 5. Written as DNA, the CDR3 is TGTGCCAGCAGCGTTACCGGACAGGGGAACAATGAGCAGTTCTTC. Translated: CASSVTGQGNNEQFF.

The chain employs TRBV7-8 and TRBJ1-1; possibly TRBD1 for D (5 bases). CDR1 SGHVS and CDR2 FQNEAQ come from the germline V gene. The CDR3 sequence is 15 residues long. Trimming stripped 6 bases from V and 3 bases from J, with 17 bases between. The CDR3 protein is CASSWAVRGDTEAFF. For the CDR3, the DNA is TGTGCCAGCAGTTGGGCAGTTAGAGGGGACACTGAAGCTTTCTTT.

The genes are TRBV11-3 and TRBJ2-3; D is possibly TRBD1 (7 bases). The CDR3 sequence is 15 residues long. Trimming removed 1 base at V and 3 bases at J, with 11 bases between. CDR1 is SGHNT, CDR2 YENEEA, per germline. DNA of the CDR3: TGTGCCAGCAGCTTAGGCGCAGGGGGGACAGATACGCAGTATTTT. This translates into CASSLGAGGTDTQYF.

The CDR3: CASSPPGLGETQYF. The CDR3 DNA reads as TGTGCCAGCTCACCCCCGGGACTAGGAGAGACCCAGTACTTC. The rearrangement links TRBV18 to TRBJ2-5; TRBD2 agrees at 8 bases. Germline CDR1 is KGHSH and CDR2 is LQKENI. This CDR3 region has 14 residues. J gave up 4 bases and V 3 bases, and 4 bases lay outside the gene matches.

The rearrangement links TRBV19 to TRBJ2-2; 7 bases align to TRBD2. The CDR3 contains 15 residues. Germline V gene sequence: CDR1 LNHDA, CDR2 SQIVND (reference sequence). Unmatched junction bases numbered 10, after V lost 7 bases and J lost 5 bases. This CDR3 is CASTQRGNRTGELFF. DNA for the CDR3: TGTGCCAGTACCCAGCGGGGCAATCGGACCGGGGAGCTGTTTTTT. The whole variable domain, filled in from reference TRBV19 and TRBJ2-2, reads DGGITQSPKYLFRKEGQNVTLSCEQNLNHDAMYWYRQDPGQGLRLIYYSQIVNDFQKGDIAEGYSVSREKKESFPLTVTSAQKNPTAFYLCASTQRGNRTGELFFGEGSRLTVL.

Regarding this clone: The sample has other DNA sequences that encode this CDR3 too. The rearrangement joins TRBV18 to TRBJ1-5; no clear D. The CDR3 is 13 residues long. Trimming stripped 5 bases from V and 4 bases from J, with 9 bases between. Germline V lookup: CDR1 KGHSH, CDR2 LQKENI. The CDR3: CASSETGNQPQHF. CDR3 coding DNA: TGTGCCAGCTCAGAGACCGGGAATCAGCCCCAGCATTTT.

J is TRBJ2-5 and V is TRBV4-1, with TRBD1 matching over 9 bases. CDR1 MGHRA and CDR2 YSYEKL come from the germline V gene. J lost 3 bases, V lost 4 bases, and 6 bases had no gene match. This CDR3 has 15 amino acids. The CDR3 is CASSRPGQGEETQYF. The CDR3 DNA reads TGCGCCAGCAGCCGACCGGGACAGGGAGAAGAGACCCAGTACTTC.

This chain connects TRBV5-5 to TRBJ1-1; D remains ambiguous. The CDR3 is 15 residues long. Trimming took off 4 bases at V and 1 base at J, with 14 bases between the two ends. In germline, CDR1 is SGHKS, CDR2 YYEKEE (reference sequence). This chain's CDR3 is CASSHQAAQNTEAFF. In nucleotides, the CDR3 is TGTGCCAGCAGCCACCAGGCCGCGCAGAACACTGAAGCTTTCTTT.

The chain carries TRBV2 and TRBJ2-7; D is perhaps TRBD1 (5 bases). The length of the CDR3 is 14 residues. V lost 5 bases and J 3 bases, leaving 14 bases between the germline ends. The germline V gene has CDR1 SNHLY and CDR2 FYNNEI. The CDR3, as DNA: TGTGCCAGCAGTTCAATACAGGAGAACTACGAGCAGTACTTC. Translating gives CASSSIQENYEQYF. Supplemented by reference TRBV2 and TRBJ2-7, the full variable domain reads EPEVTQTPSHQVTQMGQEVILRCVPISNHLYFYWYRQILGQKVEFLVSFYNNEISEKSEIFDDQFSVERPDGSNFTLKIRSTKLEDSAMYFCASSSIQENYEQYFGPGTRLTVT.

This clone appeared a few times. This sequence joins TRBV2 and TRBJ1-1; 7 bases match TRBD1. The CDR3 covers 15 residues. The trim removed 5 bases at V and 0 bases at J, leaving 6 bases unmatched. Per the germline V gene, CDR1 is SNHLY and CDR2 is FYNNEI. The CDR3 sequence: CASSKTGIMNTEAFF. The CDR3 DNA follows: TGTGCCAGCAGTAAGACAGGGATCATGAACACTGAAGCTTTCTTT.

The V call is TRBV5-5, the J call TRBJ1-1; 8 nucleotides match TRBD1. Germline V gives CDR1 SGHKS, CDR2 YYEKEE (reference sequence). V shed 0 bases and J 2 bases; nucleotides not matched to a gene: 15. The CDR3 length is 19 residues. CDR3 in amino acids: CASSLVWTGNWGVNTEAFF. The CDR3, as DNA: TGTGCCAGCAGCTTGGTTTGGACAGGGAATTGGGGTGTCAACACTGAAGCTTTCTTT.

The chain is built from TRBV5-1 and TRBJ2-7; 11 bases match TRBD2. The CDR3 runs to 16 residues. The trim removed 3 bases at V and 5 bases at J, leaving 10 bases unmatched. Looked up from germline, CDR1 is SGHRS and CDR2 is YFSETQ. The CDR3 loop reads CASSSYTSGSSDEQYF. The DNA for the CDR3 is TGCGCCAGCAGCTCATATACTAGCGGGAGTTCAGACGAGCAGTACTTC.

The chain recombines TRBV19 with TRBJ2-1; 7 bases align to TRBD1. Germline CDR1 is LNHDA and CDR2 is SQIVND (reference sequence). The CDR3 has 13 residues. Trimming cost V 4 bases and J 6 bases; bases outside gene matches: 3. The CDR3 DNA reads as TGTGCCAGTAGTACACAGGGGCGCAATGAGCAGTTCTTC. Amino acid sequence: CASSTQGRNEQFF.